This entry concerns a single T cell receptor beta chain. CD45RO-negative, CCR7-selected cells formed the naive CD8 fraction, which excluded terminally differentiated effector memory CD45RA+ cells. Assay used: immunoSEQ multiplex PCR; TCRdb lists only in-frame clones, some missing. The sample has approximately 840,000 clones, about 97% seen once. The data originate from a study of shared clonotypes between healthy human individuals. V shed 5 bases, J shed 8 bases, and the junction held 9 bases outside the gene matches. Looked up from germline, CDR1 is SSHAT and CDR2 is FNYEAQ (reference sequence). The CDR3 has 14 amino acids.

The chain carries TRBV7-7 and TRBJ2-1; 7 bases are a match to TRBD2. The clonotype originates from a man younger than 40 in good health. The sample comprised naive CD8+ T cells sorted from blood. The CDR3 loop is CASSPLERDYEQFF. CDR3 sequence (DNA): TGTGCCAGCAGCCCACTGGAGCGGGACTATGAGCAGTTCTTC.